The 2 T cell receptor beta chains below all came from one sample that was sequenced in a study of cytomegalovirus exposure and HLA in healthy donors. This PCR relied on a set of 60 Vbeta primers and 13 Jbeta primers. Measured with immunoSEQ multiplex PCR; TCRdb has only the in-frame clones, and not every one. The table has 65,000 or so clones, roughly 80% seen once. The sample comprised PBMCs. These receptors were collected from a woman in her forties in good health and CMV-seropositive.

J is TRBJ1-5 and V is TRBV19; the match to TRBD1 covers 7 bases. The CDR3 consists of 14 residues. The germline CDR1 and CDR2 sequences are LNHDA and SQIVND (reference sequence). The J segment lost 3 bases and the V segment lost 5 bases, leaving 4 bases of the junction unmatched. The CDR3 reads CASSPDRDNQPQHF. DNA for the CDR3: TGTGCCAGTAGTCCCGACAGGGACAATCAGCCCCAGCATTTT.

V is TRBV19 and J is TRBJ2-7, with 7 bases lining up with TRBD2. Germline V gene data show CDR1 as LNHDA and CDR2 as SQIVND (reference sequence). V gave up 10 bases and J gave up 0 bases; unmatched junction bases: 12. This CDR3 is 15 amino acids long. CDR3 sequence (DNA): TGTGCCACCCAAGGGAGGGCGCACACCTCCTACGAGCAGTACTTC. Its translation is CATQGRAHTSYEQYF.